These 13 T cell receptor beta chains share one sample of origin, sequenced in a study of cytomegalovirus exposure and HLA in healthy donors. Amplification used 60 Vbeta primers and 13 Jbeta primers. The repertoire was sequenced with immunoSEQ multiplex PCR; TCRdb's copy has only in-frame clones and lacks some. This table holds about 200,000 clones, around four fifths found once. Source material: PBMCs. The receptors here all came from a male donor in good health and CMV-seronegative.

The CDR3 here is CASSPRDISGNTIYF. The CDR3 DNA is TGTGCCAGCTCACCCCGGGACATCTCTGGAAACACCATATATTTT. The V gene is TRBV18, the J gene TRBJ1-3; tentatively, D is TRBD1 (6 bases). V was clipped by 3 bases and J by 0 bases, with 9 bases between them. Germline V gives CDR1 KGHSH, CDR2 LQKENI. The CDR3 runs 15 residues.

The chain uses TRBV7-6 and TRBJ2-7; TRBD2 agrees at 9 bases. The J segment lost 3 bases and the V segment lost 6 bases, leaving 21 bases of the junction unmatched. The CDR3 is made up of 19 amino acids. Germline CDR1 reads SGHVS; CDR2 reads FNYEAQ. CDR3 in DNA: TGTGCCAGCAGATTTAGCGGGAGTGTTATGTCTTGTCATGTCTACGAGCAGTACTTC. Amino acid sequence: CASRFSGSVMSCHVYEQYF.

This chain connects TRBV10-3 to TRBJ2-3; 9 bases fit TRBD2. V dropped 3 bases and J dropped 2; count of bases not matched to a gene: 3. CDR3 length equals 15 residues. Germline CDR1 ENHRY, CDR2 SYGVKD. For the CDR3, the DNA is TGTGCCATCAGTGACCTAGCGGGATACACAGATACGCAGTATTTT. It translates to CAISDLAGYTDTQYF.

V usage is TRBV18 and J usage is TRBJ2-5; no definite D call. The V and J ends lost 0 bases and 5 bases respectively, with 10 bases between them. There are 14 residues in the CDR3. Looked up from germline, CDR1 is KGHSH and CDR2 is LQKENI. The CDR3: CASSPPSFGETQYF. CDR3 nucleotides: TGTGCCAGCTCACCACCCTCATTCGGGGAGACCCAGTACTTC. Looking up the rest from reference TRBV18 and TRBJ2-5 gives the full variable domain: NAGVMQNPRHLVRRRGQEARLRCSPMKGHSHVYWYRQLPEEGLKFMVYLQKENIIDESGMPKERFSAEFPKEGPSILRIQQVVRGDSAAYFCASSPPSFGETQYFGPGTRLLVL.

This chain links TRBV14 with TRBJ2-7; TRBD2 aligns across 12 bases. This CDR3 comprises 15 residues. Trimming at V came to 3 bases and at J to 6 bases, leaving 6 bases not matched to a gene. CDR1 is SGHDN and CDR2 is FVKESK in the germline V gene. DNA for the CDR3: TGTGCCAGCAGCCACCTAGCGGGAGGGCTCGGCGAGCAGTACTTC. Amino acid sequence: CASSHLAGGLGEQYF.

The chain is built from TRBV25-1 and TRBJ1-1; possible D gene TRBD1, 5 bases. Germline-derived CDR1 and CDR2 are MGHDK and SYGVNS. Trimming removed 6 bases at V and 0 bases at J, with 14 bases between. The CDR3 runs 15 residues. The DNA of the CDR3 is TGTGCCAGCAGGAGATTCGGGGGGTTGAACACTGAAGCTTTCTTT. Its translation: CASRRFGGLNTEAFF.

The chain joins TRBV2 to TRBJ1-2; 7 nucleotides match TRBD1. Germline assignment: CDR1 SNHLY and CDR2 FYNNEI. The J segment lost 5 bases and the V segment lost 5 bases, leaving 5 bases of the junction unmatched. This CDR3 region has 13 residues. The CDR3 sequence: CASSYGRGYGYTF. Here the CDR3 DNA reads TGTGCCAGCAGTTACGGCAGGGGGTATGGCTACACCTTC.

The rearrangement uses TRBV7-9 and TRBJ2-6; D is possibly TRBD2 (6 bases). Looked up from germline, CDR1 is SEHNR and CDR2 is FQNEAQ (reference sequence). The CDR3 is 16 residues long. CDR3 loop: CSIIPGVTSGANVLTF. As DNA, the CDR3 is TGTTCCATCATTCCGGGGGTGACCTCTGGGGCCAACGTCCTGACTTTC.

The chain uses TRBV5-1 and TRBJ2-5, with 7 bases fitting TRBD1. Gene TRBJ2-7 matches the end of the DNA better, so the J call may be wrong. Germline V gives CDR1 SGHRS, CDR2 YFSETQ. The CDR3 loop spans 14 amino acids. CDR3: CASSSGQRTYEQYF. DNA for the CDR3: TGCGCCAGCAGCTCGGGACAGCGAACCTACGAGCAGTACTTC.

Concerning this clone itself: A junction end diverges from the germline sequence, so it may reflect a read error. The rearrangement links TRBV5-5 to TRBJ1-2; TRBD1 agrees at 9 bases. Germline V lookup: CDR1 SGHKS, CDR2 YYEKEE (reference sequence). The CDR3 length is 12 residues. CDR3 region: CASSPPGQGSAF. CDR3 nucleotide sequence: TGTGCCAGCAGCCCGCCGGGACAGGGAAGCGCCTTC.

The CDR3, as DNA: TGTGCCAGCAGTTTCCTCGGACAGGGTATACCCTACGAGCAGTACTTC. Its protein is CASSFLGQGIPYEQYF. The chain has TRBV27 and TRBJ2-7, with TRBD1 matching over 8 bases. V dropped 3 bases and J dropped 2; count of bases not matched to a gene: 9. CDR1 is MNHEY and CDR2 is SMNVEV in the germline V gene (reference sequence). The CDR3 has 16 amino acids.

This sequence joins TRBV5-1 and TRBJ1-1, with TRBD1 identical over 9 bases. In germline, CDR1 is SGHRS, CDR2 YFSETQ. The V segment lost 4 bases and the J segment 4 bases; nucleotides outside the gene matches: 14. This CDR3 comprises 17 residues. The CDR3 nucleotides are TGCGCCAGCAGCCCGGGACAGGGACTTAGGGGCGTCACTGAAGCTTTCTTT. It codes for CASSPGQGLRGVTEAFF.

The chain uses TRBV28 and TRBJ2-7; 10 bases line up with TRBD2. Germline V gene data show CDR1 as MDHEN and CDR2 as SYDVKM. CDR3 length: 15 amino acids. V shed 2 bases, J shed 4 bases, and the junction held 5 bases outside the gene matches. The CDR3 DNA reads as TGTGCCAGCAGTTTAAGGGCTAGCGGGAGATACGAGCAGTACTTC. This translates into CASSLRASGRYEQYF. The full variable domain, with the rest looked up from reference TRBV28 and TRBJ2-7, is DVKVTQSSRYLVKRTGEKVFLECVQDMDHENMFWYRQDPGLGLRLIYFSYDVKMKEKGDIPEGYSVSREKKERFSLILESASTNQTSMYLCASSLRASGRYEQYFGPGTRLTVT.